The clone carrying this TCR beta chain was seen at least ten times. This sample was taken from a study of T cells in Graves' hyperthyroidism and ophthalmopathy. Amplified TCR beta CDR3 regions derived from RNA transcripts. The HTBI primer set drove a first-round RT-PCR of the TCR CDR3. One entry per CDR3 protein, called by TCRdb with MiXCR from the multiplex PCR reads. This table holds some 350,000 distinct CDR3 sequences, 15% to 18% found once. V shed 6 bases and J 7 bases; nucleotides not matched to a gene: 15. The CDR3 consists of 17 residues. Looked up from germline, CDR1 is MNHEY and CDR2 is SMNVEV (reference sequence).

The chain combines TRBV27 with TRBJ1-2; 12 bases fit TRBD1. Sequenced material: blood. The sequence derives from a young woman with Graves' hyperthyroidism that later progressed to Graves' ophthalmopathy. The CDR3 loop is CASSTLFPGQGALGYTF. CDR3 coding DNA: TGTGCCAGCAGCACACTCTTCCCGGGACAGGGGGCGCTTGGCTACACCTTC.